A single sample gave rise to the 20 T cell receptor beta chains below, sequenced in a study of siplizumab effects on memory and regulatory T cells. Sequencing used immunoSEQ multiplex PCR; TCRdb keeps in-frame clones, though not all of them. The data show around 83,000 clones, 90% seen once. Material: CD4+ T cells sorted from blood. The origin of the receptors is a human donor in good health.

The chain carries TRBV6-5 and TRBJ1-2; D gene unclear. Per germline, CDR1 MNHEY and CDR2 SVGAGI. Trimming took 0 bases from V and 6 from J, leaving 8 bases between them. The CDR3 sequence is 13 residues long. The CDR3 is CASSYSDTNGYTF. CDR3 nucleotides: TGTGCCAGCAGTTACTCCGACACCAATGGCTACACCTTC.

The rearrangement joins TRBV18 to TRBJ1-2; tentative D call: TRBD1 (5 bases). The V and J ends lost 2 bases and 0 bases respectively, with 13 bases between them. The CDR3 consists of 16 residues. Germline values: CDR1 KGHSH, CDR2 LQKENI. The CDR3 region is CASSPTGTQANYGYTF. Written as DNA, the CDR3 is TGTGCCAGCTCACCAACCGGGACGCAAGCTAACTATGGCTACACCTTC.

The V gene is TRBV10-1, the J gene TRBJ2-7, with TRBD1 as a possible D gene (5 bases). V was cut by 6 bases and J by 1 base, with 19 bases left in between. This CDR3 is 16 amino acids long. Germline V gene sequence: CDR1 WNHNN, CDR2 SYGVQD (reference sequence). The CDR3 loop is CASRPEPVQVSYEQYF. Here the CDR3 DNA reads TGCGCCAGCAGACCAGAACCCGTACAGGTGTCCTACGAGCAGTACTTC.

The chain has TRBV28 and TRBJ1-1; 8 bases match TRBD1. CDR3 length: 16 amino acids. With V trimmed by 7 bases and J by 1 base, 11 bases remained unmatched. Germline V gives CDR1 MDHEN, CDR2 SYDVKM. CDR3 in amino acids: CASKGQGANRNTEAFF. For the CDR3, the DNA is TGTGCCAGCAAGGGGCAGGGGGCCAATCGGAACACTGAAGCTTTCTTT.

The J gene is TRBJ1-1, the V gene TRBV5-8; unclear D gene. The V end lost 1 base, the J end lost 3 bases, and 7 bases lay between the germline ends. From germline, CDR1 is SGHTS and CDR2 YDEGEE. The CDR3 consists of 13 residues. The CDR3 bases are TGTGCCAGCAGCTTGTTCCAGGACACTGAAGCTTTCTTT. It translates to CASSLFQDTEAFF. The full variable domain, its missing parts supplied by reference TRBV5-8 and TRBJ1-1, is EAGVTQSPTHLIKTRGQQATLRCSPISGHTSVYWYQQALGLGLQFLLWYDEGEERNRGNFPPRFSGRQFPNYSSELNVNALELEDSALYLCASSLFQDTEAFFGQGTRLTVV.

This rearrangement joins TRBV6-6 to TRBJ1-1; TRBD1 is a possible D gene (6 bases). Germline CDR1 MNHNY, CDR2 SVGAGI (reference sequence). The CDR3 has 12 amino acids. V was trimmed by 6 bases and J by 8 bases, leaving 13 bases between them. CDR3 coding DNA: TGTGCCAGCAGCCCCCGGGACAAGGAAGCTTTCTTT. Translation gives CASSPRDKEAFF.

The V call is TRBV28, the J call TRBJ1-2; a possible D gene is TRBD1 (6 bases). The CDR3 is 13 residues long. Between the trimmed V and J ends, which lost 8 bases and 7 bases, there was a span of 17 bases. The V gene's germline CDR1 is MDHEN and CDR2 SYDVKM. The CDR3 nucleotides are TGTGCCAGCTGCCTCTTCAGGGGCTCTGGCTACACCTTC. Translating it yields CASCLFRGSGYTF.

The chain carries TRBV19 and TRBJ1-5; D gene ambiguous. Per germline, CDR1 LNHDA and CDR2 SQIVND (reference sequence). V lost 3 bases to trimming and J lost 2 bases, with 8 bases between them. This CDR3 is 14 amino acids long. The CDR3 DNA follows: TGTGCCAGTAGTATGATGGGAGGCAATCAGCCCCAGCATTTT. It translates to CASSMMGGNQPQHF. Full variable domain (remainder filled in from reference TRBV19 and TRBJ1-5): DGGITQSPKYLFRKEGQNVTLSCEQNLNHDAMYWYRQDPGQGLRLIYYSQIVNDFQKGDIAEGYSVSREKKESFPLTVTSAQKNPTAFYLCASSMMGGNQPQHFGDGTRLSIL.

The V call is TRBV25-1, the J call TRBJ2-2; 15 nucleotides line up with TRBD2. Germline V gene lookup returns CDR1 MGHDK and CDR2 SYGVNS. The CDR3 extends over 16 amino acids. The trim removed 4 bases at V and 4 bases at J, leaving 1 base unmatched. The CDR3 here is CASSGGLAGGTGELFF. The CDR3 DNA is TGTGCCAGCAGTGGGGGACTAGCGGGAGGCACCGGGGAGCTGTTTTTT.

The V call is TRBV7-9, the J call TRBJ2-5; the match to TRBD2 covers 13 bases. The CDR3 loop spans 16 amino acids. Germline V gene sequence: CDR1 SEHNR, CDR2 FQNEAQ (reference sequence). Trimming took 5 bases from V and 4 from J; bases not matched to a gene: 7. DNA for the CDR3: TGTGCCAGCAGCACCGGACTAGCGGGAGCCCCAGAGACCCAGTACTTC. Protein product: CASSTGLAGAPETQYF.

The rearrangement uses TRBV2 and TRBJ2-7; D not certain. The V end was cut by 8 bases, the J end by 1 base, with 15 bases between. Germline V gives CDR1 SNHLY, CDR2 FYNNEI. This CDR3 has 14 residues. The CDR3 DNA is TGTGCCAGCGTCTCGGAACAGTCATCCTACGAGCAGTACTTC. Translating gives CASVSEQSSYEQYF.

The V gene is TRBV4-2, the J gene TRBJ1-2, with TRBD1 matching over 8 bases. Germline V CDR1 and CDR2: LGHNA, YNFKEQ. This CDR3 is 17 amino acids long. The V gene end was trimmed by 1 base and the J gene end by 6 bases; junction bases not matched to a gene: 13. CDR3 sequence reads: CASSQAVGNGRGHGYTF. CDR3 DNA sequence: TGTGCCAGCAGCCAAGCGGTGGGGAATGGCAGGGGGCATGGCTACACCTTC.

V usage is TRBV9 and J usage is TRBJ2-5, with TRBD2 identical over 16 bases. The CDR3 consists of 19 residues. CDR1 is SGDLS, CDR2 YYNGEE, per germline. Trimming cost V 0 bases and J 2 bases; bases outside gene matches: 7. CDR3 DNA sequence: TGTGCCAGCAGCGTAGCTTCCGGGACTAGCGGGAGGGTTCAAGAGACCCAGTACTTC. Its translation: CASSVASGTSGRVQETQYF.

The rearrangement links TRBV14 to TRBJ2-7; D possibly matches TRBD1 or TRBD2 (5 bases each). V dropped 4 bases and J dropped 0 bases, with 13 bases sitting between them. CDR1 SGHDN and CDR2 FVKESK come from the germline V gene. The CDR3 loop spans 15 amino acids. CDR3 sequence (DNA): TGTGCCAGCAGCCCCCGGGGCAGTAGCTCCTACGAGCAGTACTTC. It is translated as CASSPRGSSSYEQYF. The whole variable domain, remainder taken from reference TRBV14 and TRBJ2-7, is EAGVTQFPSHSVIEKGQTVTLRCDPISGHDNLYWYRRVMGKEIKFLLHFVKESKQDESGMPNNRFLAERTGGTYSTLKVQPAELEDSGVYFCASSPRGSSSYEQYFGPGTRLTVT.

The chain combines TRBV6-1 with TRBJ2-2; 10 bases line up with TRBD1. The CDR3 loop spans 16 amino acids. V shed 3 bases, J shed 4 bases, and the junction held 5 bases outside the gene matches. The germline gives CDR1 MNHNS, CDR2 SASEGT. The CDR3 nucleotides read TGTGCCAGCAGTGACCTAGGACAGGGGGGCACCGGGGAGCTGTTTTTT. Protein sequence: CASSDLGQGGTGELFF.

This sequence joins TRBV18 and TRBJ2-5, with a tentative D call TRBD2 (5 bases). There are 15 residues in the CDR3. Trimming took off 0 bases at V and 0 bases at J, with 8 bases between the two ends. Germline V lookup: CDR1 KGHSH, CDR2 LQKENI. This CDR3 is CASSPPGLHQETQYF. CDR3 DNA sequence: TGTGCCAGCTCACCACCAGGACTTCACCAAGAGACCCAGTACTTC.

The J gene is TRBJ1-1, the V gene TRBV27, with TRBD1 as a possible D gene (5 bases). The germline gives CDR1 MNHEY, CDR2 SMNVEV (reference sequence). V was cut by 3 bases and J by 6 bases, with 20 bases left in between. The CDR3 has 16 amino acids. CDR3 in DNA: TGTGCCAGCAGTTTTCTTTCTGCAGGGAGAGGGGCTGAAGCTTTCTTT. Encoded protein: CASSFLSAGRGAEAFF.

V is TRBV5-4 and J is TRBJ2-7; 13 bases align to TRBD2. This CDR3 is built from 16 residues. The junction had 1 base not matched to a gene; V was cut back by 0 bases and J by 1 base. Germline CDR1 SGHNT, CDR2 YYREEE (reference sequence). This CDR3 is CASSLGLAGGSYEQYF. CDR3 sequence (DNA): TGTGCCAGCAGCTTGGGACTAGCGGGAGGTTCCTACGAGCAGTACTTC.

J is TRBJ1-2 and V is TRBV5-4, with a tentative D call TRBD1 (5 bases). CDR3 length: 13 amino acids. Looked up from germline, CDR1 is SGHNT and CDR2 is YYREEE (reference sequence). Between the trimmed V and J ends, which lost 1 base and 6 bases, there was a span of 10 bases. The CDR3 DNA sequence: TGTGCCAGCAGCTTGCCAGGGAACAATGGCTACACCTTC. It is translated as CASSLPGNNGYTF. Filled out from reference TRBV5-4 and TRBJ1-2, the complete variable domain reads ETGVTQSPTHLIKTRGQQVTLRCSSQSGHNTVSWYQQALGQGPQFIFQYYREEENGRGNFPPRFSGLQFPNYSSELNVNALELDDSALYLCASSLPGNNGYTFGSGTRLTVV.

This clone was recorded only once. This chain joins TRBV7-2 and TRBJ1-2, with 8 positions matching TRBD1. The CDR3 covers 15 residues. CDR1 and CDR2 (germline): SGHTA, FQGNSA. V lost 1 base to trimming and J lost 2 bases; unmatched junction nucleotides: 3. CDR3 in amino acids: CASSLGRTGNYGYTF. The CDR3 DNA is TGTGCCAGCAGCTTAGGGAGGACAGGGAACTATGGCTACACCTTC. Full variable domain (missing parts from reference TRBV7-2 and TRBJ1-2): GAGVSQSPSNKVTEKGKDVELRCDPISGHTALYWYRQSLGQGLEFLIYFQGNSAPDKSGLPSDRFSAERTGGSVSTLTIQRTQQEDSAVYLCASSLGRTGNYGYTFGSGTRLTVV.